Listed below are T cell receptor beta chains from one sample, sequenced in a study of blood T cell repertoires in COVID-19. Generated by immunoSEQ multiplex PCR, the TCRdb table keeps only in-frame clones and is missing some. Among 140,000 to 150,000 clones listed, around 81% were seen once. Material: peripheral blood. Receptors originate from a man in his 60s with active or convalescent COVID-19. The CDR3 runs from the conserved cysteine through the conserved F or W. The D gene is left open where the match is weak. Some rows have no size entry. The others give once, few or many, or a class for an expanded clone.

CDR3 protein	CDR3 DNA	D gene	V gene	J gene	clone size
CASMRGRAYEQYF	TGTGCCAGCATGAGGGGGAGGGCCTACGAGCAGTACTTC	NA	TRBV28	TRBJ2-7	NA
CAWSAYGRESYNEQFF	TGTGCCTGGAGTGCCTACGGGCGGGAGTCCTACAATGAGCAGTTCTTC	TRBD2	TRBV30	TRBJ2-1	NA
CASSPGDRDTDTQYF	TGCGCCAGCAGCCCCGGGGACAGGGACACAGATACGCAGTATTTT	TRBD1	TRBV5-1	TRBJ2-3	NA
CASSDGHSNQPQHF	TGTGCCAGCAGTGATGGACATAGCAATCAGCCCCAGCATTTT	NA	TRBV6-1	TRBJ1-5	NA
CASAVQGDTEAFF	TGCGCCAGCGCCGTTCAGGGGGACACTGAAGCTTTCTTT	TRBD1	TRBV5-1	TRBJ1-1	few
CASSQRDLQETQYF	TGTGCCAGCAGCCAGCGGGACTTACAAGAGACCCAGTACTTC	TRBD2	TRBV27	TRBJ2-5	NA
CSARRRGNTGELFF	TGCAGCGCAAGAAGGAGGGGGAACACCGGGGAGCTGTTTTTT	NA	TRBV29-1	TRBJ2-2	NA
CASSYNGLAGELETQYF	TGCGCCAGCAGCTATAATGGACTAGCGGGAGAGTTAGAGACCCAGTACTTC	TRBD2	TRBV5-1	TRBJ2-5	NA
CASSRQTSTRLETQYF	TGTGCCAGCAGCCGTCAGACTAGCACGAGATTAGAGACCCAGTACTTC	TRBD2	TRBV3-1/TRBV3-2	TRBJ2-5	NA
CASSLRDSSEQYF	TGTGCCAGCAGCTTAAGGGACAGTTCCGAGCAGTACTTC	TRBD1	TRBV7-8	TRBJ2-7	NA
CASSLRGVSNEKLFF	TGTGCCAGCTCCCTCCGGGGGGTATCTAATGAAAAACTGTTTTTT	NA	TRBV3-1/TRBV3-2	TRBJ1-4	once
CASSIGDRGQETQYF	TGTGCCAGTAGTATAGGCGACAGGGGGCAAGAGACCCAGTACTTC	TRBD1	TRBV19	TRBJ2-5	NA
CASSPSPSGTSLLVQFF	TGTGCCAGCAGCCCGTCCCCCTCCGGGACTAGCTTGTTGGTGCAGTTCTTC	TRBD2	TRBV13	TRBJ2-1	NA
CASSLIVGQGNTGELFF	TGTGCCAGCAGCTTGATTGTGGGGCAGGGGAACACCGGGGAGCTGTTTTTT	NA	TRBV7-2	TRBJ2-2	few
CASSLSRWNTEAFF	TGTGCCAGCAGCTTATCCCGTTGGAACACTGAAGCTTTCTTT	NA	TRBV7-2	TRBJ1-1	NA
CASSAGLAGGQMKTQYF	TGTGCCAGCAGCGCAGGACTAGCGGGAGGGCAGATGAAGACCCAGTACTTC	TRBD2	TRBV6-2/TRBV6-3	TRBJ2-5	NA
CASSLQGAQPPPFF	TGTGCCAGCAGCTTACAGGGGGCGCAACCCCCACCGTTCTTC	TRBD1	TRBV7-2	TRBJ2-1	NA
CASSLRLRSSPLHF	TGTGCCAGCAGTTTAAGACTTAGGAGTTCACCCCTCCACTTT	NA	TRBV6-2/TRBV6-3	TRBJ1-6	NA
CASSLPNSLDTGELFF	TGTGCCAGCAGCTTGCCCAACTCCCTCGACACCGGGGAGCTGTTTTTT	NA	TRBV5-6	TRBJ2-2	NA
CASSIEALRTNYGYTF	TGTGCCAGTAGTATTGAGGCCCTCCGAACTAACTATGGCTACACCTTC	NA	TRBV19	TRBJ1-2	NA
CAIRGTTGGETQETQYF	TGTGCCATCAGGGGGACTACAGGCGGTGAAACCCAAGAGACCCAGTACTTC	TRBD2	TRBV10-3	TRBJ2-5	NA
CASFEKREGPDIGNEQFF	TGTGCCAGCTTTGAAAAGCGGGAGGGCCCCGATATCGGCAATGAGCAGTTCTTC	TRBD2	TRBV6-4	TRBJ2-1	NA
CASSLGPGDYYEQYF	TGTGCCAGCAGCTTGGGTCCTGGGGACTATTACGAGCAGTACTTC	TRBD2	TRBV5-4	TRBJ2-7	NA
CASSRPKGGMFAGYTF	TGTGCCAGCAGCCGGCCTAAGGGCGGGATGTTTGCGGGCTACACCTTC	NA	TRBV3-1/TRBV3-2	TRBJ1-2	NA
CASSLAGAGGFEKLFF	TGCGCCAGCAGCTTGGCGGGAGCAGGGGGCTTTGAAAAACTGTTTTTT	TRBD1	TRBV5-1	TRBJ1-4	NA
CASSFYRGKDYGYTF	TGTGCCAGCAGCTTCTACCGGGGTAAGGACTATGGCTACACCTTC	NA	TRBV21-1	TRBJ1-2	NA
CASRNNLGGEAFF	TGTGCCAGCAGGAACAACCTAGGCGGTGAAGCTTTCTTT	NA	TRBV6-4	TRBJ1-1	few
CATSPRGLAVYNEQFF	TGTGCCACCAGCCCGCGGGGACTAGCGGTTTACAATGAGCAGTTCTTC	TRBD2	TRBV15	TRBJ2-1	NA
CASSRSGRRETQYF	TGTGCCAGCAGCCGTAGCGGGAGGAGAGAGACCCAGTACTTC	TRBD2	TRBV7-2	TRBJ2-5	NA
CASSSLGGAYSPLHF	TGTGCCAGCAGCTCCCTCGGGGGGGCGTATTCACCCCTCCACTTT	NA	TRBV6-5	TRBJ1-6	NA
CASSVRDFNEQFF	TGTGCCAGCAGCGTACGGGATTTCAATGAGCAGTTCTTC	NA	TRBV9	TRBJ2-1	NA
CASSPDRGEQFF	TGTGCCAGCAGCCCGGACAGGGGGGAGCAGTTCTTC	TRBD1	TRBV7-8	TRBJ2-1	NA
CASSFSQGGGELFF	TGTGCCAGCAGCTTCTCACAGGGTGGCGGGGAGCTGTTTTTT	NA	TRBV7-8	TRBJ2-2	few
CASSPQGAGQPQHF	TGTGCCAGTAGTCCACAGGGGGCAGGTCAGCCCCAGCATTTT	TRBD1	TRBV19	TRBJ1-5	few
CASSYSRTGGIEQYF	TGTGCCAGCAGTTACTCGCGGACAGGGGGGATCGAGCAGTACTTC	TRBD1	TRBV6-5	TRBJ2-7	once
CASSTPGQGGLYNEQFF	TGTGCCAGCAGCACCCCGGGACAGGGGGGATTGTACAATGAGCAGTTCTTC	TRBD1	TRBV7-6	TRBJ2-1	NA
CSARTARGYTF	TGCAGTGCTAGGACGGCGAGGGGCTACACCTTC	NA	TRBV20-1	TRBJ1-2	NA
CASSPTGSSYNEQFF	TGTGCCAGCAGCCCCACGGGGAGCTCCTACAATGAGCAGTTCTTC	NA	TRBV6-2/TRBV6-3	TRBJ2-1	NA
CASSQQGLDEKLFF	TGCGCCAGCAGCCAACAGGGCCTGGATGAAAAACTGTTTTTT	NA	TRBV4-3	TRBJ1-4	NA
CASSLTSGRDLSYEQYF	TGTGCCAGCAGCTTGACTAGCGGGAGGGACCTCTCCTACGAGCAGTACTTC	TRBD2	TRBV5-8	TRBJ2-7	NA
CASSSDSGRAQFF	TGTGCCAGCAGCTCCGATAGCGGGAGGGCCCAGTTCTTC	TRBD2	TRBV7-9	TRBJ2-1	NA
CASSRGTKETQYF	TGTGCCAGCAGCCGAGGTACCAAGGAGACCCAGTACTTC	NA	TRBV7-2	TRBJ2-5	NA
CASSSPGQGTGNTIYF	TGTGCCAGCAGTTCCCCGGGACAGGGGACTGGAAACACCATATATTTT	TRBD1	TRBV28	TRBJ1-3	NA
CASSRPQGARDTEAFF	TGTGCCAGCTCGCGGCCACAGGGGGCAAGGGACACTGAAGCTTTCTTT	TRBD1	TRBV18	TRBJ1-1	NA
CASSYRGTGELFF	TGTGCCAGCAGTTACAGGGGTACCGGGGAGCTGTTTTTT	TRBD1	TRBV5-6	TRBJ2-2	NA
CASSLLSTDTQYF	TGTGCCAGCAGTTTACTATCCACAGATACGCAGTATTTT	NA	TRBV28	TRBJ2-3	NA
CASSLAFNQPQHF	TGTGCCAGCAGCTTGGCATTCAATCAGCCCCAGCATTTT	NA	TRBV7-8	TRBJ1-5	NA
CASSLQGAVVGGRKLFF	TGTGCCAGCAGTCTACAGGGGGCGGTGGTCGGAGGACGGAAACTGTTTTTT	TRBD1	TRBV6-6	TRBJ1-4	NA
CASSPRDTGGNEQFF	TGCGCCAGCAGCCCCCGGGACACAGGGGGCAATGAGCAGTTCTTC	TRBD1	TRBV5-1	TRBJ2-1	NA
CATSDFGGARDTQYF	TGTGCCACCAGTGATTTTGGGGGGGCGAGAGATACGCAGTATTTT	NA	TRBV24-1	TRBJ2-3	NA
CATSRGLATNEKLFF	TGTGCCACCAGCAGGGGCCTTGCAACTAATGAAAAACTGTTTTTT	NA	TRBV15	TRBJ1-4	NA
CASSPGSNQPQHF	TGTGCCAGCAGTCCCGGTAGCAATCAGCCCCAGCATTTT	NA	TRBV12-3/TRBV12-4	TRBJ1-5	NA
CSVRGGETDTQYF	TGCAGCGTTAGGGGGGGTGAGACAGATACGCAGTATTTT	NA	TRBV29-1	TRBJ2-3	NA
CATSRDRLASNEQFF	TGTGCCACCAGCAGAGACCGGCTAGCCTCCAATGAGCAGTTCTTC	NA	TRBV15	TRBJ2-1	NA
CAIGAETDTQYF	TGTGCCATCGGGGCAGAAACAGATACGCAGTATTTT	NA	TRBV10-3	TRBJ2-3	NA
CASSFTSYEQYF	TGTGCCAGCAGCTTTACTAGCTACGAGCAGTACTTC	NA	TRBV5-5	TRBJ2-7	few
CATRSGNTEAFF	TGTGCCACGCGATCCGGGAACACTGAAGCTTTCTTT	NA	TRBV24-1	TRBJ1-1	NA
CASSPPYTDTQYF	TGTGCCAGCAGTCCCCCCTATACAGATACGCAGTATTTT	NA	TRBV27	TRBJ2-3	NA
CASQQGARTEAFF	TGTGCCAGCCAACAGGGGGCGAGGACTGAAGCTTTCTTT	TRBD1	TRBV6-5	TRBJ1-1	NA